This section outlines one TCR beta chain sequence together with its context. The V and J ends lost 3 bases and 4 bases, in that order; junction bases with no gene match: 7. CDR3 length equals 16 residues. CDR1 and CDR2 (germline): LGHNA, YNFKEQ. This sample stems from a study of T cell changes during pregnancy in multiple sclerosis. TCRdb's copy holds only in-frame clones and misses some; the assay was immunoSEQ multiplex PCR. Of roughly 63,000 clones in the sample, just over 90% were seen once. Sequencing was performed on CD8+ T cells from peripheral blood mononuclear cells, taken in the second trimester of pregnancy. The TCR originated in a female donor with multiple sclerosis, enrolled in a pregnancy study. V gene TRBV4-2 combines with J gene TRBJ2-2; 8 nucleotides match TRBD1. The CDR3 region has the DNA TGTGCCAGCAGCCAGCCCGGGACAGGAGTCACCGGGGAGCTGTTTTTT. Its protein is CASSQPGTGVTGELFF.